This entry features one TCR beta chain sequence. Its antigen is still unknown. All CD8+ T cell subsets were sorted in triplicate at 250,000 to 300,000 cells each. UMI-labeled TRB cDNA libraries were prepared by 5' RACE. TCRdb re-called the 5' RACE reads and shows each CDR3 protein once, DNA omitted. The sample is made up of 55,000 to 70,000 distinct CDR3 sequences, and the top ten hold around 0.5% of it. Germline V CDR1 and CDR2: ENHRY, SYGVKD. This CDR3 region has 13 residues. The data are from a study of CXCR3-negative and CXCR3-positive naive CD8 T cells. For the study at large: Around 140 million TRB reads were obtained overall (about 1.5 +/- 0.3 million per library).

General study findings and limits: A higher hydrophobicity marked the TRB CDR3s of CXCR3-positive naive cells versus CXCR3-negative naive cells.

The receptor was derived from a human donor in good health. Some clones in this sample may be carry-over from other donors' samples. The chain employs TRBV10-3 and TRBJ2-7; the D gene TCRdb calls, TRBD1, cannot be checked with no DNA. What was sequenced was naive CXCR3+ CD8+ T cells from blood. Subset: CD45RO-CCR7+CD27+CD95- naive CD8+ T cells expressing CXCR3 (TNR3+). CDR3 residues: CAISGQGSYEQYF.